This TCR beta chain is drawn from a study of cytomegalovirus exposure and HLA in healthy donors (dated by TCRdb to the late 2010s). About the full investigation: An earlier analysis of fewer than 750 of the donors reported around 280 Gb of sequence data and about 120 million unique TCR beta sequences obtained from roughly 180 million T cells. An early release covering 550 to 650 HLA-typed donors comprised roughly 300 gigabases of sequencing data and approximately 80 million unique TCR sequences. The genetic ancestry cluster associated with self-reported Caucasian donors included roughly four fifths of the 398 genotyped donors. The aim of the study was to test whether cataloging public T cell receptors could identify signatures of past pathogen exposure. Using immunosequencing, the study profiled T cell repertoires from about 650 subjects and related those repertoires to cytomegalovirus serostatus. Besides the first cohort of roughly 700 subjects, a separate validation cohort made up of around 120 different subjects was used. To predict cytomegalovirus infection status, the study brought together high-throughput TCR immunosequencing, statistical association of individual TCRs with disease status, and machine learning. A later analysis re-examined previously published TCR beta repertoires from hundreds of donors and added high-resolution HLA genotyping to investigate patterns of TCR occurrence. The later analysis used no new phenotypic data to find candidate immune exposures, relying instead on TCR beta sequences and their occurrence across donors. An earlier analysis of approximately 640 of the donors applied high-throughput TCR beta sequencing to assess whether each TCR beta V gene segment acted as functional or pseudogenic. Donor age, sex, ethnicity and CMV serostatus were compiled together with the repertoire data. A later genetic analysis used genome-wide SNP genotypes for about three fifths of the 666 donors, treating that subset as a discovery cohort. All discovery cohort repertoires had been generated using a single sequencing platform. HLA typing included class I and class II loci at four-digit resolution. The number of donors typed differed by locus, with about 629-640 for A, B, C, DRB1 and DQB1, around 500 for DQA1, nearly 610 for DPA1, and roughly 450 for DPB1. Four or five DR-DQ haplotypes were treated as single units for association and clustering because of strong linkage in the cohort. Across some 400 genotyped donors of the cohort, an average of about 240,000 unique TCR beta nucleotide sequences per donor were sequenced, and roughly 17% of those sequences were non-productive. The paper as a whole reports these results and caveats: Broadly in line with IMGT annotations, most TCR beta V segments showed up in productive rearrangements about 87% or about 30% of the time in an earlier analysis of around 550 of the donors. This cohort had only TCR beta chains sequenced, and the lack of alpha or paired-chain data limited which features could be detected. It was suggested by the authors that the approach could potentially be generalized to other disease states and immunological phenotypes. In vitro tests confirmed that a few of the cytomegalovirus-associated TCR beta chains recognize cytomegalovirus antigens. Sequencing depth was assumed to be roughly uniform across donors in the presence/absence analyses, though that assumption may not hold. In the study, approximately 160 TCR beta chains were listed as associated with cytomegalovirus. V-gene and J-gene trimming of TCR beta chains was associated with a missense DCLRE1C variant in a later genetic analysis, and the association was replicated in an independent cohort. A later analysis associated about 17,000 TCR beta sequences with specific HLA alleles at a false discovery rate of 0.05. A group of highly shared sequence variants was considered likely to be a technical artifact of the sequencing pipeline. Around 16 rarely observed V segments, including chromosome 9 orphons, were excluded from the earlier analysis of about 500 of the donors because counts were too low. Immune exposure information for the cohort was limited to CMV serostatus. In a later analysis, most CMV-associated TCR beta chains were found to appear HLA-restricted, with HLA associations seemingly driven largely by CMV exposure. Most TCR sequences were seen in very few donors, while some public TCRs were found in many individuals. A later analysis found that HLA-associated TCR beta chains were more clonally expanded and had lower generation probabilities than equally common non-associated chains. Cytomegalovirus status was reported to be diagnosed by the classifier with high specificity and sensitivity in both the original and validation cohorts. A further reported finding was that TCR beta sequences accurately predicted the HLA-A and HLA-B alleles for most subjects in the first cohort. When HLA alleles, especially DR and DQ, strongly co-occurred, TCR associations were difficult to assign to individual alleles. Linkage disequilibrium might explain the correlated functional status among segregating V segments, but an unknown experimental factor could not be excluded. A later genetic analysis reported fewer N-insertions in productive TCRs among donors in an Asian-associated ancestry cluster than the roughly 650-donor mean. Because HLA typing was unavailable for some donors at each locus, only the typed subset was used in association tests. In a later analysis, TCR association rates were found to vary across HLA loci, with the most associated TCRs seen for DRB1 alleles and the fewest for HLA-C alleles. According to a later analysis, parvovirus B19, influenza, CMV and Epstein-Barr virus appeared linked to several top co-occurrence clusters. Because the 87-base-pair reads could not distinguish some IMGT-functional V segments, including TRBV6-2 and TRBV6-3, those segments were excluded.

About this clone itself: Its antigen is still unknown. Per-base qualities were not stored, and no clone one base away is much larger.

Library construction relied on the immunoSEQ multiplex PCR assay. For the multiplex PCR, a mixture combining 60 forward primers for TCR Vbeta segments and 13 reverse primers for TCR Jbeta segments was used. A multiplex PCR assay on genomic DNA amplified the CDR3 region of rearranged TCR beta genes. The amplified TCR beta libraries were sequenced on the Illumina HiSeq System as 87-base-pair reads. The published analysis was carried out like this. In a later analysis, 80 million or so unique TCR beta chains were counted across the roughly 700 repertoires, and approximately 11 million of these chains were shared by at least two donors. Raw reads were error-corrected and collapsed into unique sequences with a nearest-neighbor algorithm that merged closely related sequences to remove PCR and sequencing errors. Alignment of CDR3 sequences to IMGT reference sequences was used to assign V, D and J gene segments. For a sequence to be retained, a match of at least six nucleotides was required to both a V gene segment and a J gene segment. A rearrangement counted as productive if the CDR3 had no stop codons and remained in frame with V and J, and every other rearrangement counted as non-productive. Following IMGT convention, CDR3 was defined as the stretch from the second conserved V-encoded cysteine up to the conserved J-encoded phenylalanine. The earlier analysis of approximately 590 of the donors excluded any sequence lacking an unambiguous match to a single V gene segment. In an earlier analysis of approximately 500 of the donors, a V segment was called functional when productive rearrangements were above 56.7%, and segregating when the standard deviation between donors exceeded 5%. A statistical classification framework was built for diagnosing cytomegalovirus status from the catalog of TCR beta chain sequences. V and J gene assignment, in a later analysis, came from comparing TCR nucleotide sequences with IMGT/GENE-DB human TR gene sequences. Using the TCRdist pipeline, a later analysis assigned CDR3 sequences along with most-parsimonious VDJ recombination scenarios. In a later analysis, every TCR beta chain was defined by the combination of its CDR3 amino acid sequence and its V-gene family, and reads without a unique V-gene family were dropped. A later analysis removed several hundred highly shared, low-generation-probability nucleotide sequences to deal with suspected cross-contamination and a sequencing artifact. In a later analysis, a clonal expansion index for each public chain was calculated from normalized within-repertoire ranks of inferred template counts. Generation probabilities in a later analysis came from a VDJ recombination model fitted to out-of-frame rearrangements, and those results were checked against IGoR. Hypergeometric tests were used in a later analysis to score TCR-TCR, TCR-HLA and TCR-CMV co-occurrence, with a repertoire-size bias correction applied to the TCR pairs. In a later analysis, false discovery rates were estimated by permuting HLA or CMV assignments 20 times. In a later analysis, co-occurring TCRs were grouped using DBSCAN, and TCRdist sequence similarity was added for clustering within HLA-allele-positive subsets. Repertoires with fewer than 30,000 or more than 120,000 public chains, plus five repertoires with anomalous nucleotide sharing, were excluded from co-occurrence clustering. Sourced from immuneACCESS, this table was stored by TCRdb with only in-frame sequences that have V and J called. A share of the clones is absent; for the studies checked, an unresolved V gene accounts for under half, and the remainder has no known explanation. D and trimming were read from the DNA, whereas the V and J calls and clone size are those reported in that table. The table for this sample lists 150,000 to 200,000 clones; around 81% of them were counted only once. Jointly, the top ten make up about 1.8% of the sample.

The CDR3, from cysteine to phenylalanine, totals 16 residues. Left in the record is the CDR3 DNA by itself, 48 bases read in frame from the first base. The V end gives up 6 bases and the J end 5 bases, leaving 10 bases in the junction not matched to a gene. From the germline V gene (reference sequence), CDR1 is WNHNN and CDR2 is SYGVQD. The cohort was made up of about 610 healthy bone marrow donors. At the time of sampling, all cohort members were nominally healthy, though unrecorded immune exposures were likely present. The donor tested CMV seronegative and was one of the 352 seronegative cohort members. A peripheral blood sample was provided by each donor, and peripheral blood mononuclear cells were used for TCR beta sequencing. Genomic DNA was extracted from the blood cell samples with the Qiagen DNeasy Blood Extraction Kit.

This chain is built from TRBV10-1 and TRBJ2-2; 9 of the junction bases match TRBD2. The receptor was derived from a man aged 18 to 30 in good health and CMV-seronegative. Sequences were obtained from PBMCs. The encoded CDR3 is CASSRSGGEGTGELFF. The base sequence is TGCGCCAGCAGCCGTAGCGGGGGTGAGGGGACCGGGGAGCTGTTTTTT.